What follows are 22 T cell receptor beta chains derived from one specimen sequenced in a study of T cell responses to AZD1222 COVID-19 vaccine. Repertoires were generated with immunoSEQ multiplex PCR, while TCRdb's copy carries only in-frame clones and drops some. The sample shows 150,000 or so clones, roughly 91% of them seen only once. The sequencing used peripheral blood, collected on day 0 of AZD1222 vaccination. All receptors come from an adult in good health.

The J gene is TRBJ1-3, the V gene TRBV15; tentative D call: TRBD1 (6 bases). V was clipped by 1 base and J by 0 bases, with 19 bases between them. Per the germline V gene, CDR1 is LNHNV and CDR2 is YYDKDF (reference sequence). The CDR3 has 19 residues. For the CDR3, the DNA is TGTGCCACCAGCAGAGGGCGGACAGATCCCCAATTCTCTGGAAACACCATATATTTT. Translation: CATSRGRTDPQFSGNTIYF.

This sequence joins TRBV24-1 and TRBJ2-5; 10 bases line up with TRBD2. The CDR3 consists of 16 residues. The germline V gene encodes CDR1 KGHDR and CDR2 SFDVKD. V lost 4 bases, J lost 3 bases, and 7 bases stayed unmatched. CDR3 bases: TGTGCCACCAGTGACACACTAGCGGGAAGTAAAGAGACCCAGTACTTC. Its protein product is CATSDTLAGSKETQYF.

The chain recombines TRBV29-1 with TRBJ2-5; 9 positions match TRBD1. The J segment lost 5 bases and the V segment lost 7 bases, leaving 5 bases of the junction unmatched. CDR1 SQVTM and CDR2 ANQGSEA come from the germline V gene. The CDR3 has 12 residues. The CDR3 loop is CSGETGGETQYF. The CDR3 region has the DNA TGCAGCGGAGAGACAGGGGGTGAGACCCAGTACTTC.

The chain combines TRBV5-1 with TRBJ1-1, with 7 bases matching TRBD1. V lost 4 bases and J lost 5; bases outside the gene matches: 8. Germline V gene sequence: CDR1 SGHRS, CDR2 YFSETQ. The CDR3 is 14 residues long. CDR3 DNA sequence: TGCGCCAGCAGCCTAGGACAGGCGGGGACTGAAGCTTTCTTT. Translated: CASSLGQAGTEAFF.

This chain connects TRBV19 to TRBJ1-4, with unresolved D. The CDR3 sequence is 15 residues long. The germline gives CDR1 LNHDA, CDR2 SQIVND (reference sequence). V dropped 3 bases and J dropped 0 bases, with 8 bases sitting between them. Here the CDR3 DNA reads TGTGCCAGTAGTATGGCCGGAGCAACTAATGAAAAACTGTTTTTT. Protein sequence: CASSMAGATNEKLFF.

The rearrangement joins TRBV5-6 to TRBJ1-6; D unclear. V dropped 2 bases and J dropped 7 bases, with 16 bases sitting between them. Germline-derived CDR1 and CDR2 are SGHDT and YYEEEE. The CDR3 runs to 16 residues. CDR3 region: CASSFLDSERNSPLHF. The CDR3 DNA reads TGTGCCAGCAGCTTTTTGGATTCAGAACGGAATTCACCCCTCCACTTT.

The chain couples TRBV4-1 to TRBJ1-1; the D is unclear. The CDR3 extends over 13 amino acids. Between the trimmed V and J ends, which lost 0 bases and 2 bases, there was a span of 4 bases. Per the germline V gene, CDR1 is MGHRA and CDR2 is YSYEKL. CDR3 amino acids: CASSQDRNTEAFF. The CDR3 DNA follows: TGCGCCAGCAGCCAAGACAGAAACACTGAAGCTTTCTTT.

The chain joins TRBV2 to TRBJ1-2; 7 bases are shared with TRBD1. The germline gives CDR1 SNHLY, CDR2 FYNNEI. This CDR3 has 14 amino acids. The junction had 7 bases not matched to a gene; V was cut back by 5 bases and J by 4 bases. The CDR3 spells CASSIVQGSYGYTF. The CDR3 DNA reads TGTGCCAGCAGTATTGTACAGGGGAGCTATGGCTACACCTTC.

The V and J genes are TRBV9 and TRBJ2-1, with 10 nucleotides matching TRBD2. With V trimmed by 3 bases and J by 0 bases, 6 bases remained unmatched. The CDR3 has 17 amino acids. CDR1 and CDR2 (germline): SGDLS, YYNGEE. CDR3 coding DNA: TGTGCCAGCAGCGGTAGCGGGAGGTTAAGCTCCTACAATGAGCAGTTCTTC. It translates to CASSGSGRLSSYNEQFF.

This sequence joins TRBV28 and TRBJ2-7; D is uncertain. Looked up from germline, CDR1 is MDHEN and CDR2 is SYDVKM. The CDR3 loop spans 14 amino acids. Trimming removed 1 base at V and 3 bases at J, with 10 bases between. CDR3 residues: CASSLSQDIYEQYF. The DNA of the CDR3 is TGTGCCAGCAGTTTATCGCAGGATATCTACGAGCAGTACTTC.

V usage is TRBV5-1 and J usage is TRBJ1-4, with 8 bases that match TRBD1. CDR3 size: 16 residues. Per germline, CDR1 SGHRS and CDR2 YFSETQ. V lost 1 base to trimming and J lost 5 bases; unmatched junction nucleotides: 7. The chain's CDR3 is CASSLTGGSQNEKLFF. As DNA, the CDR3 is TGCGCCAGCAGCTTGACAGGGGGGAGTCAAAATGAAAAACTGTTTTTT.

The gene calls are TRBV6-5 and TRBJ2-3; tentative D call: TRBD1 (6 bases). Germline CDR1 is MNHEY and CDR2 is SVGAGI. This CDR3 spans 16 amino acids. Trimming left V 2 bases short and J 8 bases short, with 20 bases between. CDR3 residues: CASSYPTGLGGLTQYF. The CDR3 coding sequence is TGTGCCAGCAGTTACCCGACCGGGTTAGGGGGTCTTACGCAGTATTTT.

The gene calls are TRBV12-3 or TRBV12-4 and TRBJ1-5; 10 positions agree with TRBD1. The CDR3 totals 13 residues. With 7 bases clipped from V and 4 bases from J, the junction kept 1 base outside the gene matches. Here the CDR3 DNA reads TGTGCCAGCACGGGACAGGGGAATCAGCCCCAGCATTTT. This gives the protein CASTGQGNQPQHF.

The chain has TRBV28 and TRBJ1-5; D unclear. Germline CDR1 reads MDHEN; CDR2 reads SYDVKM. Trimming cost V 2 bases and J 5 bases, with 13 bases left between them. The CDR3 is 15 residues long. CDR3 DNA: TGTGCCAGCAGTTTAGATCTGAGGATTTATCAGCCCCAGCATTTT. Its protein product is CASSLDLRIYQPQHF.

This chain joins TRBV29-1 and TRBJ1-1, with TRBD1 matching 7 bases. This CDR3 has 15 amino acids. Per germline, CDR1 SQVTM and CDR2 ANQGSEA. With V trimmed by 6 bases and J by 4 bases, 14 bases remained unmatched. CDR3 sequence: CSVLLFERQGTEAFF. CDR3 coding DNA: TGCAGCGTGCTCCTGTTCGAGAGACAGGGCACTGAAGCTTTCTTT.

CDR3 region: CASSESGRGDQPQHF. CDR3 nucleotide sequence: TGTGCCAGCAGTGAATCGGGCAGGGGCGACCAGCCCCAGCATTTT. The J gene is TRBJ1-5, the V gene TRBV25-1; D possibly corresponds to TRBD1 (6 bases). The germline V gene encodes CDR1 MGHDK and CDR2 SYGVNS. There are 15 residues in the CDR3. V lost 1 base and J 7 bases, leaving 14 bases between the germline ends. The full variable domain, rest sourced from reference TRBV25-1 and TRBJ1-5, is EADIYQTPRYLVIGTGKKITLECSQTMGHDKMYWYQQDPGMELHLIHYSYGVNSTEKGDLSSESTVSRIRTEHFPLTLESARPSHTSQYLCASSESGRGDQPQHFGDGTRLSIL.

This chain connects TRBV3-1 (or the pseudogene TRBV3-2) to TRBJ1-1; D gene ambiguous. The CDR3 length is 11 residues. The V gene lost 10 bases and the J gene lost 1 base, with 7 bases spanning the gap. From germline, CDR1 is LGHDT and CDR2 YNNKEL (reference sequence). CDR3 amino acids: CANIKNTEAFF. CDR3 DNA: TGTGCCAACATCAAGAACACTGAAGCTTTCTTT.

This clone was seen just once. CDR3 protein: CASSYLDGSYNEQFF. The CDR3 nucleotides read TGTGCCAGCAGTTACCTGGACGGGTCCTACAATGAGCAGTTCTTC. This sequence joins TRBV6-5 and TRBJ2-1; D uncertain. V lost 2 bases and J lost 1, with 9 bases in between. Germline CDR1 is MNHEY and CDR2 is SVGAGI. CDR3 length equals 15 residues.

This sequence joins TRBV11-2 and TRBJ1-5, with D maybe TRBD1 (5 bases). Trimming cost V 4 bases and J 3 bases, with 22 bases left between them. The V gene's germline CDR1 is SGHAT and CDR2 FQNNGV. CDR3 size: 18 residues. CDR3 bases: TGTGCCAGCAGCTCTTTTGTGGGGGGGACCCGAGACAATCAGCCCCAGCATTTT. It encodes CASSSFVGGTRDNQPQHF.

This clone was detected only a few times. The gene calls are TRBV10-3 and TRBJ1-1; D is perhaps TRBD1 (6 bases). The CDR3 spans 16 residues. CDR1 ENHRY and CDR2 SYGVKD come from the germline V gene. Trimming took off 4 bases at V and 3 bases at J, with 18 bases between the two ends. The CDR3 protein is CAISGSVVQGHTEAFF. DNA for the CDR3: TGTGCCATCAGTGGGTCTGTCGTGCAGGGGCACACTGAAGCTTTCTTT.

This chain uses TRBV9 with TRBJ2-1; D possibly corresponds to TRBD2 (5 bases). The V gene's germline CDR1 is SGDLS and CDR2 YYNGEE. The CDR3 is 13 residues long. Deletions cut 2 bases from V and 9 bases from J, with 12 bases between. The CDR3: CASSVDGRGEQFF. The CDR3 DNA reads as TGTGCCAGCAGCGTGGACGGACGGGGTGAGCAGTTCTTC. Combining the CDR3 with reference TRBV9 and TRBJ2-1 gives the whole variable domain DSGVTQTPKHLITATGQRVTLRCSPRSGDLSVYWYQQSLDQGLQFLIQYYNGEERAKGNILERFSAQQFPDLHSELNLSSLELGDSALYFCASSVDGRGEQFFGPGTRLTVL.

This clone was observed a single time. The chain employs TRBV7-2 and TRBJ1-1, with a tentative D call TRBD1 (6 bases). This CDR3 comprises 14 residues. V was cut by 4 bases and J by 4 bases, with 13 bases left in between. CDR1 and CDR2 from the germline V gene are SGHTA and FQGNSA. The CDR3 nucleotides are TGTGCCAGCAGCTATCACAGGGTTGGCACTGAAGCTTTCTTT. Translated: CASSYHRVGTEAFF. Full variable domain (rest looked up from reference TRBV7-2 and TRBJ1-1): GAGVSQSPSNKVTEKGKDVELRCDPISGHTALYWYRQSLGQGLEFLIYFQGNSAPDKSGLPSDRFSAERTGGSVSTLTIQRTQQEDSAVYLCASSYHRVGTEAFFGQGTRLTVV.